This T cell receptor beta chain appears in the sequencing data of a study of lymphopenia after photon versus proton radiotherapy. Study-wide results and limits: Only patients who died were analyzed for survival; proton advantage is unproven. Photon-treated patients lost naive T cells and TCR diversity; proton-treated stayed stable. Larger post-nadir TCR diversity loss correlated inversely with survival in deceased patients. Oligoclonal CD8+ Temra expansion after nadir drove photon patients' diversity drop.

To note about this clone: Antigen unknown.

V gave up 9 bases and J gave up 6 bases; unmatched junction bases: 10. This CDR3 has 14 amino acids. The V gene's germline CDR1 is MNHNS and CDR2 SASEGT. This table comes from immunoSEQ multiplex PCR, and its TCRdb copy is limited to in-frame clones, with some not included. The table shows over 50,000 clones, with approximately 86% occurring only once. V and J are TRBV6-1 and TRBJ2-3; TRBD2 agrees at 9 bases. The sequence was collected from a man aged 35 to 55 with gastric cancer. The starting material was peripheral blood, obtained from a patient treated with photon-based radiotherapy. The CDR3 DNA reads TGTGCCAGTCTGGGGAGCGGGGGGTTGGATACGCAGTATTTT. It encodes CASLGSGGLDTQYF.